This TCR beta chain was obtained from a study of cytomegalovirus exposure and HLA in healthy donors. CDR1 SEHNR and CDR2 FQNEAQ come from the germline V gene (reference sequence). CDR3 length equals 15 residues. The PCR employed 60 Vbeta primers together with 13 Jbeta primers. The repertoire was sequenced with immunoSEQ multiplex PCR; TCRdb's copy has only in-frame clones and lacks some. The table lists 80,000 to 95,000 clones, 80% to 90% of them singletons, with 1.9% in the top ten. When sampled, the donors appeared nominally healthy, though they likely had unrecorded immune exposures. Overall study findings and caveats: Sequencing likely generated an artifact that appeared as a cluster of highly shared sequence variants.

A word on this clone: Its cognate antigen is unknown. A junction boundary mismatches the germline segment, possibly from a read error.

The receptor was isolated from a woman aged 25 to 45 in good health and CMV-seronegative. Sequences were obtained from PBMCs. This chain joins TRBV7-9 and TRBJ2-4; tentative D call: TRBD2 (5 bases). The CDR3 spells CSSSLRELAKNIQYF. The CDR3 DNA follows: TGTTCCAGCAGCTTGAGGGAACTAGCCAAAAACATTCAGTACTTC.